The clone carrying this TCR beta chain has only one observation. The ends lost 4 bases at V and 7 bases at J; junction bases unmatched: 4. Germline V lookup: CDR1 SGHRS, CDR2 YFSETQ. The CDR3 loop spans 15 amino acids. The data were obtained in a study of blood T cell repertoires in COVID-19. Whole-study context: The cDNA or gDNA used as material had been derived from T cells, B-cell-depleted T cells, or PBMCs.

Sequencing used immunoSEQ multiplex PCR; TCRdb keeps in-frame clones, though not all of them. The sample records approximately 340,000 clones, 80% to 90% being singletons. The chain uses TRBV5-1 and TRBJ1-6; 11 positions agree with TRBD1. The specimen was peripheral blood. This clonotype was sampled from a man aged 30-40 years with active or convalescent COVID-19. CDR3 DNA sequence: TGCGCCAGCAGCCCCGGGACAGGGGGGAATTCACCCCTCCACTTT. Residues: CASSPGTGGNSPLHF.